This is a list of T cell receptor beta chains from one sample in a study of vaccination and CD4 T cells after COVID-19. What these receptors recognize is not known. TCRdb re-derived calls from the PCR reads in MiXCR, one entry per CDR3 protein. The sample includes 15,000 to 20,000 distinct CDR3 sequences, roughly 52% of them seen just once. Sequencing was done on a sample of CD4+ T cells from blood, cultured in vitro. The source of these receptors is a human donor who had recovered from COVID-19. Each CDR3 is given with its conserved first and last residue. D genes are given only for firm matches. Some rows have no size entry. The others give once, few or many, or a class for an expanded clone.

v_gene	j_gene	d_gene	abundance	CDR3nt	CDR3aa
TRBV30	TRBJ1-5	NA	NA	TGTGCCTGGAGTAGCAAGGGAATGACCAATCAGCCCCAGCATTTT	CAWSSKGMTNQPQHF
TRBV20-1	TRBJ2-2	NA	NA	TGCAGTGTCTCTCAGGGGACCCTCACCGGGGAGCTGTTTTTT	CSVSQGTLTGELFF
TRBV7-3	TRBJ2-2	NA	NA	TGTGCCAGCAGCTTAAAGGGGGGAGCTAGTCTGAACACCGGGGAGCTGTTTTTT	CASSLKGGASLNTGELFF
TRBV9	TRBJ2-1	NA	NA	TGTGCCAGCAGCGTAGGCGGGGCGTCCTACAATGAGCAGTTCTTC	CASSVGGASYNEQFF
TRBV2	TRBJ1-5	TRBD1	NA	TGTGCCAGCAGCACTCCCGCCGGGACAGGGGGCTTGGGCAATCAGCCCCAGCATTTT	CASSTPAGTGGLGNQPQHF
TRBV12-3/TRBV12-4	TRBJ1-1	NA	NA	TGTGCCAGCAGTTTACTGTTAAACACTGAAGCTTTCTTT	CASSLLLNTEAFF
TRBV6-1	TRBJ1-2	NA	NA	TGTGCCAGCAGTGAAGGGGTGGATTGGGACACCGGCTACACCTTC	CASSEGVDWDTGYTF
TRBV5-4	TRBJ2-7	TRBD2	once	TGTGCCAGCAGCTTGGGGACTAGCGCTACCTACGAGCAGTACTTC	CASSLGTSATYEQYF
TRBV18	TRBJ1-5	TRBD1	few	TGTGCCAGCTCACCCCGGACAGGGGACCAGCCCCAGCATTTT	CASSPRTGDQPQHF
TRBV29-1	TRBJ2-7	NA	NA	TGCAGCGTTGCGTTAGCGTTCTCCTACGAGCAGTACTTC	CSVALAFSYEQYF
TRBV19	TRBJ1-1	NA	NA	TGTGCCAGTAGTAGCTGGACGGTCATGAACACTGAAGCTTTCTTT	CASSSWTVMNTEAFF
TRBV6-1	TRBJ1-5	TRBD1	few	TGTGCCAGCCGCAGGGGGCAGGGCAATCAGCCCCAGCATTTT	CASRRGQGNQPQHF
TRBV30	TRBJ2-2	NA	few	TGTGCCTGGAGTGTACGGGGGCCCGGGGAGCTGTTTTTT	CAWSVRGPGELFF
TRBV2	TRBJ2-5	NA	NA	TGTGCCAGCAGTGTCAGGGGAGAGACCCAGTACTTC	CASSVRGETQYF
TRBV28	TRBJ1-2	NA	NA	TGTGCCAGCAGTTCGGGTCAACAGGGTAAGGGCTACACCTTC	CASSSGQQGKGYTF
TRBV10-3	TRBJ1-5	NA	NA	TGTGCCACCTCGGAGCCGTCGGGCAATCAGCCCCAGCATTTT	CATSEPSGNQPQHF
TRBV7-9	TRBJ1-4	NA	NA	TGTGCCAGCAGCTTAGGGGGAGGGGCAACTAATGAAAAACTGTTTTTT	CASSLGGGATNEKLFF
TRBV29-1	TRBJ1-2	NA	NA	TGCAGCGTTGGTGAGGGGCACTATGGCTACACCTTC	CSVGEGHYGYTF
TRBV27	TRBJ1-1	NA	few	TGTGCCAGCAACCGGGCAGGTACCTTGAACACTGAAGCTTTCTTT	CASNRAGTLNTEAFF
TRBV6-5	TRBJ2-5	NA	NA	TGTGCCAGCAGTTACGTCCGGGGGCGATACAAAGAGACCCAGTACTTC	CASSYVRGRYKETQYF
TRBV20-1	TRBJ2-5	TRBD2	NA	TGCAGTGCTAGTATGAGACTAGCGGGAGGGTTGTCGTACCAAGAGACCCAGTACTTC	CSASMRLAGGLSYQETQYF
TRBV12-3/TRBV12-4	TRBJ1-1	TRBD1	NA	TGTGCCAGCAGTTACGGGACAGGGGATACTGAAGCTTTCTTT	CASSYGTGDTEAFF
TRBV6-1	TRBJ2-7	TRBD2	NA	TGTGCCAGCAGTGAATTAGCCAGCGGGAGGGCCTACGAGCAGTACTTC	CASSELASGRAYEQYF
TRBV18	TRBJ1-5	TRBD1	few	TGTGCCAGCTCACCGGACAGGGTAGGCAATCAGCCCCAGCATTTT	CASSPDRVGNQPQHF
TRBV12-1	TRBJ2-1	NA	NA	TGTGCCAGCAGCTCATTAGTGGGCTCCTACAATGAGCAGTTCTTC	CASSSLVGSYNEQFF
TRBV27	TRBJ2-1	TRBD2	NA	TGTGCCAGCAGTTTGGGGGGTCCGGGCGGACTAGGAGCGTACAATGAGCAGTTCTTC	CASSLGGPGGLGAYNEQFF